Listed below are T cell receptor beta chains from one sample, sequenced in a study of vaccination effects on CD4 cells after COVID-19. TCRdb's copy holds only in-frame clones and misses some; the assay was immunoSEQ multiplex PCR. The sample carries roughly 46,000 clones, about four fifths recorded once. Their recognized antigens are unknown. Sequences were derived from CD4+ T cells from PBMCs cultured with HCoV-OC43 spike peptides, sampled after COVID-19 vaccination. Receptor source: a human donor who received a COVID-19 vaccine. CDR3s include the opening cysteine and the closing phenylalanine or tryptophan. The D gene is left open where the match is weak. A row's size may be missing; if present it is once, few, many or a size class.

DNA: TGTGCCATCAGCACCAACCTCGACCCACTCAATGAGCAGTTCTTC
CDR3: CAISTNLDPLNEQFF
D: .
V: TRBV10-3
J: TRBJ2-1
size: .

DNA: TGTGCCAGCACCAGGGGGGAGCCCTCAGATACGCAGTATTTT
CDR3: CASTRGEPSDTQYF
D: .
V: TRBV2
J: TRBJ2-3
size: .

DNA: TGTGCCAGCAGTAAACAACGTAACACTGAAGCTTTCTTT
CDR3: CASSKQRNTEAFF
D: .
V: TRBV12-3/TRBV12-4
J: TRBJ1-1
size: .

DNA: TGCAGCGTCTCGGAGGTGCCTAATTCACCCCTCCACTTT
CDR3: CSVSEVPNSPLHF
D: .
V: TRBV29-1
J: TRBJ1-6
size: .

DNA: TGTGCCAGCAGTGACCCCGGGGACAGGGGGTACGAGCAGTACTTC
CDR3: CASSDPGDRGYEQYF
D: TRBD1
V: TRBV25-1
J: TRBJ2-7
size: .

DNA: TGTGCCAGCAGCTTATCGAGGGACAATGAGCAGTTCTTC
CDR3: CASSLSRDNEQFF
D: .
V: TRBV7-2
J: TRBJ2-1
size: .

DNA: TGTGCCAGCAGGCCACTGGGCCGATTAGCTAACTATGGCTACACCTTC
CDR3: CASRPLGRLANYGYTF
D: .
V: TRBV6-6
J: TRBJ1-2
size: .

DNA: TGTGCCAGCAGTGTTAATTGGGGGTCTAATTCACCCCTCCACTTT
CDR3: CASSVNWGSNSPLHF
D: .
V: TRBV2
J: TRBJ1-6
size: .

DNA: TGTGCCACCGAAGAAATCTACTACGAGCAGTACTTC
CDR3: CATEEIYYEQYF
D: .
V: TRBV6-5
J: TRBJ2-7
size: .

DNA: TGTGCCAGCAGCGTAGCGCCGTCTGCTATCGGGGAGCTGTTTTTT
CDR3: CASSVAPSAIGELFF
D: .
V: TRBV9
J: TRBJ2-2
size: .

DNA: TGTGCCTGGAGGCGGAGTTCCTCCTATAATTCACCCCTCCACTTT
CDR3: CAWRRSSSYNSPLHF
D: .
V: TRBV30
J: TRBJ1-6
size: few

DNA: TGTGCCAGCAGTGAAGTTTTGGTCAGCGTTCCTACCGAGCAGTACTTC
CDR3: CASSEVLVSVPTEQYF
D: .
V: TRBV6-1
J: TRBJ2-7
size: .

DNA: TGTGCCAGCAGTGAAGTTACTGGGGCCAACGTCCTGACTTTC
CDR3: CASSEVTGANVLTF
D: .
V: TRBV6-1
J: TRBJ2-6
size: .

DNA: TGCGCCAGCAGTGAGAGGGTGGGGGGTACTGAAGCTTTCTTT
CDR3: CASSERVGGTEAFF
D: .
V: TRBV10-2
J: TRBJ1-1
size: once

DNA: TGTGCCAGCATGGGAGGCGCGGCAGGGAGCGGCTACACCTTC
CDR3: CASMGGAAGSGYTF
D: .
V: TRBV2
J: TRBJ1-2
size: .